The 26 T cell receptor beta chains in this list originate from one sample, sequenced in a study of OX40 agonist ivuxolimab in advanced cancers. Receptor libraries were prepared by the immunoSEQ multiplex PCR assay. The table was pulled from immuneACCESS by TCRdb, which kept in-frame rearrangements only. Such tables lose some clones; where checked, under half of the loss comes from unresolved V genes, and the rest has no known cause. Across this sample there are roughly 38,000 clones, with around 81% seen only once. The ten largest account for 2.5% to 3% of the sample. The sample in question was CD4+ or CD8+ T cells sorted from blood, obtained in a trial of the OX40 agonist ivuxolimab. The receptors shown here come from an adult with an advanced solid tumor such as melanoma, head and neck, liver or kidney cancer.

This clone was seen only once. This chain links TRBV19 with TRBJ2-7; the D is unclear. Germline loops: CDR1 LNHDA, CDR2 SQIVND (reference sequence). This CDR3 spans 12 amino acids. Trimming shortened V by 3 bases and J by 2 bases, and 5 bases separated the two germline ends. CDR3 sequence (DNA): TGTGCCAGTAGTATGGGCGCCTACGAGCAGTACTTC. The encoded protein is CASSMGAYEQYF.

CDR3: CASSLISGQPQHF. CDR3 nucleotide sequence: TGTGCCAGCAGCTTAATTTCGGGTCAGCCCCAGCATTTT. The chain employs TRBV7-2 and TRBJ1-5; D is undetermined. The CDR3 length is 13 residues. Trimming removed 2 bases from V and 6 bases from J, with 8 bases in between. The germline V gene has CDR1 SGHTA and CDR2 FQGNSA. Full variable domain (outside the CDR3, taken from reference TRBV7-2 and TRBJ1-5): GAGVSQSPSNKVTEKGKDVELRCDPISGHTALYWYRQSLGQGLEFLIYFQGNSAPDKSGLPSDRFSAERTGGSVSTLTIQRTQQEDSAVYLCASSLISGQPQHFGDGTRLSIL.

This clone turned up a few times. The genes are TRBV19 and TRBJ2-5, with TRBD2 identical over 12 bases. V lost 8 bases, J lost 4 bases, and 8 bases stayed unmatched. The CDR3 spans 15 residues. Germline V gene lookup returns CDR1 LNHDA and CDR2 SQIVND (reference sequence). The DNA for the CDR3 is TGTGCCAGTGCTAGCGGGAGGGGTTTTGGAGAGACCCAGTACTTC. Translating it yields CASASGRGFGETQYF.

This rearrangement joins TRBV21-1 to TRBJ2-1; the table's D call, TRBD2, was not checked against the DNA. TRBV21-1 is a pseudogene. This CDR3 has 16 amino acids. CDR3 amino acids: CASSKVTSGSGEGQFF. CDR3 bases: TGTGCCAGCAGCAAAGTTACTAGCGGGAGCGGAGAAGGGCAGTTCTTC.

For the CDR3, the DNA is TGTGCCAGCAGCTTAGTTGGTCCAACAACTCAGCCCCAGCATTTT. It is translated as CASSLVGPTTQPQHF. V and J are TRBV11-2 and TRBJ1-5; D remains ambiguous. CDR3 length: 15 residues. Trimming cost V 1 base and J 6 bases, with 13 bases left between them. Germline values: CDR1 SGHAT, CDR2 FQNNGV.

The chain joins TRBV9 to TRBJ2-2; D gene ambiguous. This CDR3 is built from 16 residues. V dropped 0 bases and J dropped 7 bases, with 16 bases sitting between them. Germline V gene lookup returns CDR1 SGDLS and CDR2 YYNGEE. The DNA of the CDR3 is TGTGCCAGCAGCGTAGGGTATGGACCCACGGGCGGGGAGCTGTTTTTT. This codes for CASSVGYGPTGGELFF.

This clone was observed once. The J gene is TRBJ2-4, the V gene TRBV11-3; tentative D call: TRBD2 (6 bases). The CDR3 runs to 11 residues. Trimming cost V 5 bases and J 9 bases, with 8 bases left between them. Germline-derived CDR1 and CDR2 are SGHNT and YENEEA. The CDR3 DNA is TGTGCCAGCAGCCCCGGGGGCATTCAGTACTTC. As protein: CASSPGGIQYF.

The rearrangement uses TRBV9 and TRBJ2-1, with D unclear. This CDR3 has 16 amino acids. The germline V and J ends were trimmed by 2 bases and 3 bases, with 15 bases remaining between them. From germline, CDR1 is SGDLS and CDR2 YYNGEE. Here the CDR3 reads CASSVGSAPHYNEQFF. Written as DNA, the CDR3 is TGTGCCAGCAGCGTTGGATCGGCGCCTCACTACAATGAGCAGTTCTTC.

This clone is labeled medium-sized. The gene calls are TRBV5-6 and TRBJ1-5; D is possibly TRBD1 (6 bases). Trimming cost V 3 bases and J 5 bases, with 15 bases left between them. The CDR3 sequence is 15 residues long. The germline V gene has CDR1 SGHDT and CDR2 YYEEEE. CDR3 bases: TGTGCCAGCAGCTCCTCGGGACAAGTATATCAGCCCCAGCATTTT. This gives the protein CASSSSGQVYQPQHF.

This clone was picked up a small number of times. This chain joins TRBV16 and TRBJ1-5, with 10 bases identical to TRBD1. Per the germline V gene, CDR1 is KGHSY and CDR2 is FQNENV. Trimming cost V 0 bases and J 6 bases; bases outside gene matches: 5. The CDR3 loop spans 16 amino acids. The CDR3 protein is CASSQSRQGARQPQHF. The CDR3 DNA reads as TGTGCCAGCAGCCAATCTCGACAGGGGGCTCGTCAGCCCCAGCATTTT.

This CDR3 reads CASSTTLMNTEAFF. CDR3 DNA sequence: TGTGCCAGTAGTACAACCTTGATGAACACTGAAGCTTTCTTT. The rearrangement uses TRBV19 and TRBJ1-1; D gene unclear. Germline V gene data show CDR1 as LNHDA and CDR2 as SQIVND (reference sequence). The CDR3 extends over 14 amino acids. Trimming removed 4 bases from V and 0 bases from J, with 9 bases in between.

The chain couples TRBV25-1 to TRBJ1-2; no definite D call. The CDR3 length is 15 residues. Germline V lookup: CDR1 MGHDK, CDR2 SYGVNS. Trimming cost V 6 bases and J 2 bases, with 16 bases left between them. The CDR3 region is CASRGFGGDNYGYTF. CDR3 nucleotide sequence: TGTGCCAGCAGGGGGTTTGGCGGCGACAACTATGGCTACACCTTC.

The genes are TRBV29-1 and TRBJ1-2; D remains ambiguous. Germline-derived CDR1 and CDR2 are SQVTM and ANQGSEA. The germline V and J ends were trimmed by 2 bases and 7 bases, with 11 bases remaining between them. The CDR3 spans 12 residues. CDR3 in DNA: TGCAGCGTTGAAAGGCGGGCCTTTGGCTACACCTTC. It encodes CSVERRAFGYTF.

The CDR3 reads CASSLSPAGRGETQYF. As DNA, the CDR3 is TGTGCCAGCAGTTTAAGCCCGGCAGGGAGAGGAGAGACCCAGTACTTC. This chain joins TRBV27 and TRBJ2-5; D is possibly TRBD1 or TRBD2 (5 bases each). This CDR3 comprises 16 residues. V gave up 2 bases and J gave up 4 bases, with 17 bases separating them. Germline V gene sequence: CDR1 MNHEY, CDR2 SMNVEV (reference sequence).

V is TRBV11-3 and J is TRBJ1-2; D possibly corresponds to TRBD1 (6 bases). The length of the CDR3 is 14 residues. V was clipped by 4 bases and J by 4 bases, with 13 bases between them. Germline CDR1 SGHNT, CDR2 YENEEA. CDR3 residues: CASSSPEQGYGYTF. CDR3 in DNA: TGTGCCAGCAGCTCCCCCGAACAGGGCTATGGCTACACCTTC.

The chain joins TRBV2 to TRBJ2-7; D may be TRBD1 (6 bases). The CDR3 contains 11 residues. Germline V lookup: CDR1 SNHLY, CDR2 FYNNEI. The V and J ends lost 7 bases and 4 bases respectively, with 8 bases between them. The CDR3 DNA reads TGTGCCAGCAAAACAGGGTACGAGCAGTACTTC. Protein product: CASKTGYEQYF.

This clone was observed once. The chain joins TRBV2 to TRBJ2-1; 7 bases are shared with TRBD2. The CDR3 loop spans 13 amino acids. Germline lookup yields CDR1 SNHLY and CDR2 FYNNEI. The V and J ends lost 7 bases and 2 bases, in that order; junction bases with no gene match: 2. The CDR3 DNA sequence: TGTGCCAGCATGGCGGGAGCCTACAATGAGCAGTTCTTC. It is translated as CASMAGAYNEQFF. Combining the CDR3 with reference TRBV2 and TRBJ2-1 gives the whole variable domain EPEVTQTPSHQVTQMGQEVILRCVPISNHLYFYWYRQILGQKVEFLVSFYNNEISEKSEIFDDQFSVERPDGSNFTLKIRSTKLEDSAMYFCASMAGAYNEQFFGPGTRLTVL.

The chain couples TRBV9 to TRBJ2-5, with 10 positions matching TRBD1. V lost 0 bases and J lost 5; bases outside the gene matches: 4. Germline V lookup: CDR1 SGDLS, CDR2 YYNGEE. This CDR3 has 15 amino acids. Here the CDR3 reads CASSVGGTGVETQYF. CDR3 coding DNA: TGTGCCAGCAGCGTAGGAGGGACAGGGGTGGAGACCCAGTACTTC.

The gene calls are TRBV11-3 and TRBJ1-1; unclear D gene. From germline, CDR1 is SGHNT and CDR2 YENEEA. The CDR3 is 15 residues long. V lost 2 bases and J 5 bases, leaving 15 bases between the germline ends. The CDR3 loop reads CASSLRLWTGTEAFF. DNA of the CDR3: TGTGCCAGCAGCTTACGGCTGTGGACGGGGACTGAAGCTTTCTTT.

The rearrangement links TRBV30 to TRBJ2-3; 10 bases match TRBD1. This CDR3 has 15 residues. Losses at the gene ends were 0 bases for V and 3 bases for J; bases not matched to a gene: 3. Per germline, CDR1 GTSNPN and CDR2 SVGIG (reference sequence). CDR3 in DNA: TGTGCCTGGAGTGTACGACAGGGGGCAACAGATACGCAGTATTTT. Its protein product is CAWSVRQGATDTQYF.

V is TRBV28 and J is TRBJ2-7; D gene ambiguous. Germline CDR1 and CDR2: MDHEN and SYDVKM. The CDR3 spans 14 residues. Deletions cut 8 bases from V and 2 bases from J, with 16 bases between. The CDR3 nucleotides are TGTGCCAGCCAACGACCCGGGCCTACCTACGAGCAGTACTTC. Its protein is CASQRPGPTYEQYF.

The gene calls are TRBV28 and TRBJ1-4; D not resolved. This CDR3 has 15 residues. V lost 5 bases, J lost 3 bases, and 13 bases lay in between. The germline V gene encodes CDR1 MDHEN and CDR2 SYDVKM. CDR3 nucleotides: TGTGCCAGCAGTGCCATCCGGGAGTCTAATGAAAAACTGTTTTTT. Its translation: CASSAIRESNEKLFF.

This chain connects TRBV9 to TRBJ2-3; 10 nucleotides agree with TRBD2. Germline CDR1 reads SGDLS; CDR2 reads YYNGEE. The CDR3 is 15 residues long. The ends lost 2 bases at V and 1 base at J; junction bases unmatched: 1. Written as DNA, the CDR3 is TGTGCCAGCAGCGTCACTAGCGGGGGCACAGATACGCAGTATTTT. Amino acids: CASSVTSGGTDTQYF.

This chain uses TRBV7-6 with TRBJ2-3; D gene uncertain. This CDR3 is 12 amino acids long. With 4 bases removed from V and 6 bases from J, the gap between germline ends came to 8 bases. Germline V lookup: CDR1 SGHVS, CDR2 FNYEAQ. The CDR3 DNA is TGTGCCAGCAGCTCAGATCTGGATACGCAGTATTTT. As protein: CASSSDLDTQYF.

This CDR3 is CASSFLVGLQETQYF. The CDR3 DNA reads TGCGCCAGCAGCTTCTTAGTAGGCCTCCAAGAGACCCAGTACTTC. The J gene is TRBJ2-5, the V gene TRBV5-1; the D is unclear. Germline V gene data show CDR1 as SGHRS and CDR2 as YFSETQ. V lost 2 bases, J lost 1 base, and 12 bases lay in between. The CDR3 has 15 residues.

This chain connects TRBV11-2 to TRBJ2-1; 8 bases agree with TRBD2. Unmatched junction bases numbered 10, after V lost 2 bases and J lost 4 bases. The CDR3 contains 17 residues. Looked up from germline, CDR1 is SGHAT and CDR2 is FQNNGV. CDR3 loop: CASSLFGGTRGYNEQFF. Written as DNA, the CDR3 is TGTGCCAGCAGCTTATTTGGTGGGACTAGGGGATACAATGAGCAGTTCTTC.